This T cell receptor beta chain was obtained from a study of metastatic and nonmetastatic thyroid tumors (dated by TCRdb to 2018 to 2020). Background on the whole study: Repertoires were compared across peripheral blood and tumor or nodule tissue samples from malignant and benign thyroid patients.

Preparation of the library involved PCR. Sequencing was performed on an Illumina HiSeq 4000. High-throughput sequencing was used to profile the CDR3 region of the TCR beta-chain in every patient. For the original study's pipeline: The researchers built a classifier to tell apart papillary thyroid cancer patients with distant metastasis, based on CDR3 differences among clinicopathological groups. Repertoire diversity was assessed with the Shannon index, and tumor-blood repertoire similarity with the Morisita-Horn index. TCRdb took the public reads, trimmed them with fastp at Q25, ran MiXCR for clone calling and kept in-frame beta chains. V and J calls and clone size were set by TCRdb, not the authors. A total of some 20,000 clones appear in this sample, under 25% of them only once. The ten largest clones capture less than 10% of the sample. Before undergoing thyroid surgery, none of the patients had been given any kind of treatment. Using T-cell receptor beta sequencing, the study looked back at clinical samples from patients collected from about 2011 to 2018.

Study-level results and caveats: TCR beta diversity was reported as significantly higher in malignant tumors than in benign nodules, in both blood and tumor samples.

Only a few counts were recorded for this clone. Its binding antigen is unknown. One base away there is no much larger clone; base qualities are not given. The CDR3 covers 17 residues, taking in both the cysteine and the phenylalanine. Of the read, only the CDR3 DNA is kept; its 51 bases are in frame from base 1. CDR1 and CDR2 are drawn from the germline V gene: KGHDR, SFDVKD. V is pared back by 2 bases and J by 0 bases, with 13 bases lying between the germline termini. The chain uses TRBV24-1 and TRBJ2-1; the D region is possibly TRBD1 or TRBD2, each matching across 5 bases. This TCR derives from a female donor with papillary thyroid cancer or a benign thyroid nodule (not recorded which). Some clones in this sample may be carry-over from other donors' samples. Sequenced input: adjacent normal tissue. The CDR3 in this case is CATSDSRGMGSYNEQFF. The DNA reads TGTGCCACCAGTGATTCGAGGGGCATGGGCTCCTACAATGAGCAGTTCTTC.